This entry lists 15 T cell receptor beta chains sequenced from one sample in a study of CD8+ T cells in alopecia areata. Described treatment: oral pan-JAK inhibitor, 5-10 mg twice daily. Following RNA extraction, reverse transcription yielded cDNA that acted as the sequencing template. Assay: immunoSEQ multiplex PCR; the TCRdb copy retains only in-frame clones and omits some. This sample has 95,000 to 150,000 clones; 53% occur once, and the top ten carry just over 0.45%. This sample comprised CD4+ T cells sorted from blood, obtained at week 4, from a patient treated with tofacitinib. The receptors originated from a human donor with alopecia areata.

Points on this clone: This sample includes further DNA sequences coding for the same CDR3. This chain connects TRBV30 to TRBJ1-5; TRBD1 might be the D (6 bases). CDR3 size: 12 residues. V gave up 0 bases and J gave up 7 bases, with 7 bases separating them. Germline values: CDR1 GTSNPN, CDR2 SVGIG (reference sequence). The CDR3 sequence: CAWSVQGQPQHF. The DNA of the CDR3 is TGTGCCTGGAGTGTACAGGGACAGCCCCAGCATTTT.

This clone was counted between two and nine times. The genes are TRBV7-2 and TRBJ1-5; a weak D match, TRBD1 (5 bases). CDR3 size: 15 residues. The V and J ends lost 1 base and 3 bases respectively, with 10 bases between them. Germline CDR1 SGHTA, CDR2 FQGNSA. CDR3 in DNA: TGTGCCAGCAGCTTAGGAGGCAGGGCCAATCAGCCCCAGCATTTT. It specifies CASSLGGRANQPQHF.

V gene TRBV5-6 combines with J gene TRBJ1-5; D call uncertain. The CDR3 runs 14 residues. V gave up 0 bases and J gave up 3 bases, with 7 bases separating them. CDR1 SGHDT and CDR2 YYEEEE come from the germline V gene. The CDR3 reads CASSLAQVNQPQHF. CDR3 bases: TGTGCCAGCAGCTTGGCGCAGGTCAATCAGCCCCAGCATTTT.

This clone was detected only a few times. The chain combines TRBV5-1 with TRBJ2-1; D unresolved. Trimming removed 4 bases from V and 3 bases from J, with 17 bases in between. Germline V CDR1 and CDR2: SGHRS, YFSETQ. There are 16 residues in the CDR3. CDR3 protein: CASSPTVLESYNEQFF. The CDR3 DNA sequence: TGCGCCAGCAGCCCAACAGTGTTGGAAAGCTACAATGAGCAGTTCTTC.

V and J are TRBV15 and TRBJ1-5; TRBD1 matches at 7 bases. V shed 0 bases, J shed 11 bases, and the junction held 1 base outside the gene matches. Germline V lookup: CDR1 LNHNV, CDR2 YYDKDF (reference sequence). The CDR3 runs 12 residues. CDR3 sequence: CATSREGQTQHF. CDR3 coding DNA: TGTGCCACCAGCAGAGAGGGACAGACCCAGCATTTT.

V usage is TRBV15 and J usage is TRBJ2-7; a possible D gene is TRBD2 (6 bases). Germline values: CDR1 LNHNV, CDR2 YYDKDF (reference sequence). CDR3 length equals 14 residues. V lost 2 bases and J lost 0, with 8 bases in between. CDR3: CATSRHGSSYEQYF. The CDR3 DNA reads TGTGCCACCAGCAGACACGGGAGCTCCTACGAGCAGTACTTC.

The J gene is TRBJ1-2, the V gene TRBV6-5; a weak D match, TRBD1 (6 bases). CDR3 length: 15 residues. The germline gives CDR1 MNHEY, CDR2 SVGAGI. Deletions cut 2 bases from V and 6 bases from J, with 16 bases between. The CDR3 loop reads CASSYTGSGGDGYTF. DNA of the CDR3: TGTGCCAGCAGTTACACCGGGTCGGGGGGCGATGGCTACACCTTC.

This clone was seen more than once but under ten times. The chain uses TRBV29-1 and TRBJ2-7, with TRBD2 as a possible D gene (5 bases). Germline V gene lookup returns CDR1 SQVTM and CDR2 ANQGSEA. CDR3 size: 10 residues. The V end lost 6 bases, the J end lost 11 bases, and 14 bases lay between the germline ends. CDR3 protein: CSVRDAGEYF. The CDR3 coding sequence is TGCAGCGTGAGAGACGCCGGGGAGTACTTC.

This chain joins TRBV29-1 and TRBJ1-2; 9 bases match TRBD1. With V trimmed by 6 bases and J by 8 bases, 7 bases remained unmatched. The CDR3 totals 12 residues. CDR1 is SQVTM, CDR2 ANQGSEA, per germline. The CDR3 bases are TGCAGCGTACCACAGGGGGCGTTCGGCTACACCTTC. This encodes CSVPQGAFGYTF.

The J gene is TRBJ1-2, the V gene TRBV29-1, with D unresolved. This CDR3 is 12 amino acids long. The V gene lost 7 bases and the J gene lost 4 bases, with 13 bases spanning the gap. Germline V gene lookup returns CDR1 SQVTM and CDR2 ANQGSEA. CDR3 bases: TGCAGCGGCGGTCAGGAGGGCTATGGCTACACCTTC. Translating it yields CSGGQEGYGYTF.

The rearrangement uses TRBV2 and TRBJ2-2; 7 bases align to TRBD2. CDR3 length: 15 residues. CDR1 and CDR2 from the germline V gene are SNHLY and FYNNEI. Trimming cost V 6 bases and J 5 bases; bases outside gene matches: 9. CDR3: CASRLTGGGTGELFF. The CDR3 coding sequence is TGTGCCAGCAGGTTGACGGGAGGAGGGACCGGGGAGCTGTTTTTT.

This clone occurred a few times. This sequence joins TRBV2 and TRBJ1-5, with D perhaps matching TRBD1 (5 bases). This CDR3 has 15 amino acids. Trimming stripped 3 bases from V and 2 bases from J, with 11 bases between. Germline V lookup: CDR1 SNHLY, CDR2 FYNNEI. CDR3 region: CASSESGLGNQPQHF. The CDR3 coding sequence is TGTGCCAGCAGTGAGTCAGGGTTGGGCAATCAGCCCCAGCATTTT. The full variable domain, in which reference TRBV2 and TRBJ1-5 provide the parts outside the CDR3, is EPEVTQTPSHQVTQMGQEVILRCVPISNHLYFYWYRQILGQKVEFLVSFYNNEISEKSEIFDDQFSVERPDGSNFTLKIRSTKLEDSAMYFCASSESGLGNQPQHFGDGTRLSIL.

The J gene is TRBJ1-1, the V gene TRBV15; weak D call: TRBD1 (5 bases). The germline gives CDR1 LNHNV, CDR2 YYDKDF (reference sequence). The CDR3 contains 15 residues. Trimming took 4 bases from V and 5 from J, leaving 17 bases between them. The CDR3 loop reads CATSNPQWGITEAFF. In DNA, the CDR3 is TGTGCCACCAGCAACCCCCAATGGGGCATAACTGAAGCTTTCTTT.

The chain joins TRBV29-1 to TRBJ1-2; a possible D gene is TRBD1 (5 bases). Germline values: CDR1 SQVTM, CDR2 ANQGSEA. V was clipped by 4 bases and J by 7 bases, with 13 bases between them. There are 12 residues in the CDR3. Written as DNA, the CDR3 is TGCAGCGTTGGGGGGGAGGAGAGTGGCTACACCTTC. Amino acid sequence: CSVGGEESGYTF.

The rearrangement uses TRBV6-5 and TRBJ1-2; D gene uncertain. Germline CDR1 reads MNHEY; CDR2 reads SVGAGI. The length of the CDR3 is 14 residues. V dropped 8 bases and J dropped 4 bases, with 17 bases sitting between them. The CDR3 coding sequence is TGTGCCAGCTCTGTGAGCGGGTCTTCCTATGGCTACACCTTC. Residues: CASSVSGSSYGYTF.